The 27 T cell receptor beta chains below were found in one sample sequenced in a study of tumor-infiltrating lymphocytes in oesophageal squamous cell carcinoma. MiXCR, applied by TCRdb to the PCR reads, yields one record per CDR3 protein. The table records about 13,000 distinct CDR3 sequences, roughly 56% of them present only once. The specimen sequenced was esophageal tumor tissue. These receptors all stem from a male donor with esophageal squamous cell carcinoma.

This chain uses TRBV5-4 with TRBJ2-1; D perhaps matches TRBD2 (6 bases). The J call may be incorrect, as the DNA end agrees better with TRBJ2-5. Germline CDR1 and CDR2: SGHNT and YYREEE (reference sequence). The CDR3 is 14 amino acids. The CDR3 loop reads CASSLQLAGETQYF. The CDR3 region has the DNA TGTGCCAGCAGCTTACAACTAGCTGGAGAGACCCAGTACTTC.

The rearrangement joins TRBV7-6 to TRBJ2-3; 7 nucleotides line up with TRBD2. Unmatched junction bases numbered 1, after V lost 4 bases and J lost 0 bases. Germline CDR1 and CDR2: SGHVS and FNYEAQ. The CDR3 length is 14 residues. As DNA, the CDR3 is TGTGCCAGCAGCTCTAGCGGAAGCACAGATACGCAGTATTTT. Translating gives CASSSSGSTDTQYF.

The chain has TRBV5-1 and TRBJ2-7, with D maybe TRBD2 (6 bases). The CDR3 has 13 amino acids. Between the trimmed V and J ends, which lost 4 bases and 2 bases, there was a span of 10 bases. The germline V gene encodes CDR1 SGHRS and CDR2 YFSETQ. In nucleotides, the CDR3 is TGCGCCAGCAGCCTTAGCGGTCCCTACGAGCAGTACTTC. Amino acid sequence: CASSLSGPYEQYF.

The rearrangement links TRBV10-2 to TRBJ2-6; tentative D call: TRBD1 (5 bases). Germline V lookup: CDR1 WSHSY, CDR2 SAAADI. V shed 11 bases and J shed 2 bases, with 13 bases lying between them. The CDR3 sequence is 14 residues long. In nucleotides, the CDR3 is TGCGCCTTTTCTGAAGGGGCTGGGGCCAACGTCCTGACTTTC. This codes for CAFSEGAGANVLTF.

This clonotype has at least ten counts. The CDR3 DNA reads as TGTGCCAGTAGTATAGGGGGACGGCCCAATGAAGCTTTCTTT. This gives the protein CASSIGGRPNEAFF. The J gene is TRBJ1-1, the V gene TRBV19, with TRBD1 as a possible D gene (5 bases). Germline V lookup: CDR1 LNHDA, CDR2 SQIVND (reference sequence). The V gene lost 1 base and the J gene lost 7 bases, with 13 bases spanning the gap. The CDR3 is 14 amino acids.

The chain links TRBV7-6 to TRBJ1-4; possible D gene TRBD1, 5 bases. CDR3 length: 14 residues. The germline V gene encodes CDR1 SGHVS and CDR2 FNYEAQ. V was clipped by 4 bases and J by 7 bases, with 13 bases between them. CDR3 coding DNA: TGTGCCAGCAGCTACCAGGGAGGACTTGAAAAACTGTTTTTT. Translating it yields CASSYQGGLEKLFF.

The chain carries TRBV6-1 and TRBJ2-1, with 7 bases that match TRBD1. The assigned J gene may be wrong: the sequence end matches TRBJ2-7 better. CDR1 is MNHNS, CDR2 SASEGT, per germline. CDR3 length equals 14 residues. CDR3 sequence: CARGEEDRSYEQYF. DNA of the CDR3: TGTGCCAGGGGAGAAGAGGACAGGAGCTACGAGCAGTACTTC.

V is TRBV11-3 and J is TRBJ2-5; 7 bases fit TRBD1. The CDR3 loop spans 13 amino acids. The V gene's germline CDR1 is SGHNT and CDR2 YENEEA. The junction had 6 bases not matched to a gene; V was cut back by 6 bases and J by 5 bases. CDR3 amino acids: CASRSTGVETQYF. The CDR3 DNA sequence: TGTGCCAGCAGATCCACAGGGGTGGAGACCCAGTACTTC.

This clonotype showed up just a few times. The CDR3 region is CASSPNGGVPETQYF. CDR3 DNA: TGTGCCAGCAGTCCCAATGGGGGAGTACCTGAGACCCAGTACTTC. The chain uses TRBV27 and TRBJ2-5; D assignment may be TRBD1 or TRBD2 (5 bases each). This CDR3 is built from 15 residues. In germline, CDR1 is MNHEY, CDR2 SMNVEV (reference sequence). Between the trimmed V and J ends, which lost 5 bases and 5 bases, there was a span of 18 bases.

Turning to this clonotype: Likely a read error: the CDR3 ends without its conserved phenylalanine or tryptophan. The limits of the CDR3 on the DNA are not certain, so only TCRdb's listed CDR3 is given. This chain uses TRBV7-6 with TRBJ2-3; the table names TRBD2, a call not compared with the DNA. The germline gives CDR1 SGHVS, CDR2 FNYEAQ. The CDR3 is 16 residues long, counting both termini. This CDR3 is CASSRLGRKETQYFGP.

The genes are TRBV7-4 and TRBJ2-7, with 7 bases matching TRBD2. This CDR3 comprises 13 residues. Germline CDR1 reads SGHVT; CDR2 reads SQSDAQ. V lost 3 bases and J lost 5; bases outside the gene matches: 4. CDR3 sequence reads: CASSFSGTDEQYF. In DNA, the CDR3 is TGTGCCAGCAGCTTCAGCGGGACGGACGAGCAGTACTTC.

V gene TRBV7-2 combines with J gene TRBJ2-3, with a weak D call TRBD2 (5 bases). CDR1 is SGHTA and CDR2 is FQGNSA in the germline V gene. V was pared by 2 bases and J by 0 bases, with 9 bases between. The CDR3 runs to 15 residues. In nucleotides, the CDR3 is TGTGCCAGCAGCTTAAGTGGGAGTAGCACAGATACGCAGTATTTT. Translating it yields CASSLSGSSTDTQYF.

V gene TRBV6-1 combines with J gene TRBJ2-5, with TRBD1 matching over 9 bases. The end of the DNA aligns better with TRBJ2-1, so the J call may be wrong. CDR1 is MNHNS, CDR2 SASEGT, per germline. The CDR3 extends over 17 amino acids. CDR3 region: CASSELSGTGSYNEQFF. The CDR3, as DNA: TGTGCCAGCAGTGAACTGAGTGGGACAGGGTCATACAATGAGCAGTTCTTC.

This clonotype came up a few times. The CDR3 is CASKPDSQPLHF. The DNA for the CDR3 is TGTGCCAGCAAGCCCGACAGCCAACCCCTCCACTTT. This sequence joins TRBV2 and TRBJ1-6; TRBD1 might be the D (5 bases). The CDR3 extends over 12 amino acids. CDR1 is SNHLY and CDR2 is FYNNEI in the germline V gene. With 7 bases removed from V and 12 bases from J, the gap between germline ends came to 13 bases.

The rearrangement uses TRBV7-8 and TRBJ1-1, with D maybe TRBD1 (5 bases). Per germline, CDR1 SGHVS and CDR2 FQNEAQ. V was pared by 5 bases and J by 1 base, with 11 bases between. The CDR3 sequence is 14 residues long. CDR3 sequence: CASSRDRANTEAFF. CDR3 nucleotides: TGTGCCAGCAGCCGCGACAGAGCGAACACTGAAGCTTTCTTT. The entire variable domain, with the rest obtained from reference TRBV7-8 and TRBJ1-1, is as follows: GAGVSQSPRYKVAKRGQDVALRCDPISGHVSLFWYQQALGQGPEFLTYFQNEAQLDKSGLPSDRFFAERPEGSVSTLKIQRTQQEDSAVYLCASSRDRANTEAFFGQGTRLTVV.

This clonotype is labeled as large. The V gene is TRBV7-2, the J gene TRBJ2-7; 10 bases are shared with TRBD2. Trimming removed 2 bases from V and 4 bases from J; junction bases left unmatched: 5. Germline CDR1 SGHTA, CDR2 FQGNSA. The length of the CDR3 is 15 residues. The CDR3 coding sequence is TGTGCCAGCAGCTTAAACCCTAGCGGGAGTTACGAGCAGTACTTC. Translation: CASSLNPSGSYEQYF.

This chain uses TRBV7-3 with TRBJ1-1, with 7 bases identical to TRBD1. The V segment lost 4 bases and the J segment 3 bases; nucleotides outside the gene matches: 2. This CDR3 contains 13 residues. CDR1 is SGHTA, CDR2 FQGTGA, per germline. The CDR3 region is CASSWTGDTEAFF. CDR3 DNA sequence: TGTGCCAGCAGCTGGACAGGCGACACTGAAGCTTTCTTT.

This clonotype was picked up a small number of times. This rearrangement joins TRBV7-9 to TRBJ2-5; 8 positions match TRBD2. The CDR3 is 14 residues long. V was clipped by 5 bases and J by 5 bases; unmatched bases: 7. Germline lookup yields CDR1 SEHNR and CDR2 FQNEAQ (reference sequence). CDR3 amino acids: CASSPHSGVETQYF. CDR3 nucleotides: TGTGCCAGCAGCCCTCATAGCGGGGTGGAGACCCAGTACTTC.

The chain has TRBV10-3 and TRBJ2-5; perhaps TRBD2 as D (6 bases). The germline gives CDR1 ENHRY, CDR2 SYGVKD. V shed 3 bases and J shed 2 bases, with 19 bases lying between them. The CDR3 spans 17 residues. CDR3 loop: CAISESRRGTFQETQYF. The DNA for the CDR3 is TGTGCCATCAGTGAAAGTCGTCGCGGGACGTTTCAAGAGACCCAGTACTTC.

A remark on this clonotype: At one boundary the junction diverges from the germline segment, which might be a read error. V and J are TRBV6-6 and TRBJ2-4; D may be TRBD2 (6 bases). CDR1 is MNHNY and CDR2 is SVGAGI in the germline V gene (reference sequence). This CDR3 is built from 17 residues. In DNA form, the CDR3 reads TGTGCCAGCAGTACCTTTGAAGGGGTGGAGGGAGGCTCACCCCTCCACTTC. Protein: CASSTFEGVEGGSPLHF.

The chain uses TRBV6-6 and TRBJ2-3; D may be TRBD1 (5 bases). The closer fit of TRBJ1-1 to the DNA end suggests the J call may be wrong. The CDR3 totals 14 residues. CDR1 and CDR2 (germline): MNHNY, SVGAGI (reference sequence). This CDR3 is CASSRDGRDTEAFF. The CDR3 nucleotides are TGTGCCAGCAGCAGGGACGGGAGGGACACTGAAGCTTTCTTT.

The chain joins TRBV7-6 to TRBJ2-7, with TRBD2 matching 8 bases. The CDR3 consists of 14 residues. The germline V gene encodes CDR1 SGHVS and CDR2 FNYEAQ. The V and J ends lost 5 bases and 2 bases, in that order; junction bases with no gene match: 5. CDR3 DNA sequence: TGTGCCAGCAGCACGGGGGGGGGACCCTACGAGCAGTACTTC. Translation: CASSTGGGPYEQYF. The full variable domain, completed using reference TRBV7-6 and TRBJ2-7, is GAGVSQSPRYKVTKRGQDVALRCDPISGHVSLYWYRQALGQGPEFLTYFNYEAQQDKSGLPNDRFSAERPEGSISTLTIQRTEQRDSAMYRCASSTGGGPYEQYFGPGTRLTVT.

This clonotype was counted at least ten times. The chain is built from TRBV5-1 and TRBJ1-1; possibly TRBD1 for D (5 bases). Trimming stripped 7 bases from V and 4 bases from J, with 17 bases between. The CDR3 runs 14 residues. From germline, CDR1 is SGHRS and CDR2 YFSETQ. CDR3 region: CASGKNTGGTEAFF. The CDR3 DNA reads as TGCGCCAGCGGAAAAAACACGGGGGGCACTGAAGCTTTCTTT.

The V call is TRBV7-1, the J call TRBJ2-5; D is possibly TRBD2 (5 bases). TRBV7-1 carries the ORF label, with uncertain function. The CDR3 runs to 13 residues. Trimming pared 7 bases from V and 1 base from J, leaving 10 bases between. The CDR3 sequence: CASNARGQETQYF. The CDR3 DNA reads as TGTGCCAGCAACGCCCGGGGCCAAGAGACCCAGTACTTC.

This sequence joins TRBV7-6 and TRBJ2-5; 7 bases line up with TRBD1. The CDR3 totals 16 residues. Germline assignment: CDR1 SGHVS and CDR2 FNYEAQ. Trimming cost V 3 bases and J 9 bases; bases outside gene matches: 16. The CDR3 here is CASSFRGLGNSPPQYF. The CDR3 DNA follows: TGTGCCAGCAGCTTTAGGGGGCTAGGTAATTCACCCCCCCAGTACTTC.

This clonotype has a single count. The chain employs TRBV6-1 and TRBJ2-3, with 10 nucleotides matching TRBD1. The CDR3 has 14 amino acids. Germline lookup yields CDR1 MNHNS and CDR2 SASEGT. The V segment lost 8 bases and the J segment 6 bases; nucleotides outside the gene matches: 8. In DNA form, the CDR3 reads TGTGCCAGCGTCCCCGGACAGGGGGGGGATACGCAGTATTTT. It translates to CASVPGQGGDTQYF.

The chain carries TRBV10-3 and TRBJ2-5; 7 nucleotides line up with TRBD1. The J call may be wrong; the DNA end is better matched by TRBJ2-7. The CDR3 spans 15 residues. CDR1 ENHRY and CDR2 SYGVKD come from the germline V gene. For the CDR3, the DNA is TGTGCCATCAGTGAGTCGAGGGGGCGCGTTAACGAGCAGTACTTC. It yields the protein CAISESRGRVNEQYF.